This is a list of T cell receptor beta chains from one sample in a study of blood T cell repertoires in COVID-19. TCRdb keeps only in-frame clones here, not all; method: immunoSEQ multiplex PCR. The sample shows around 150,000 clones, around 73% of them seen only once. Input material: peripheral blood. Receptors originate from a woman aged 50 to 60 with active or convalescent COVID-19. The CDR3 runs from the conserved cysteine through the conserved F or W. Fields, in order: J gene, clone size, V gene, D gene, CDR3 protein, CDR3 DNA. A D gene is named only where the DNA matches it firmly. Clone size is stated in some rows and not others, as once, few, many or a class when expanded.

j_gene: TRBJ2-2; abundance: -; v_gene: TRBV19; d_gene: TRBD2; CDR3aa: CASMQFGGDRTGELFF; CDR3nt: TGTGCCAGTATGCAATTCGGGGGGGATCGCACCGGGGAGCTGTTTTTT
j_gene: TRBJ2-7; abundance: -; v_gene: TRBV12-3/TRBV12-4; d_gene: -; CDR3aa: CASSLRTYEQYF; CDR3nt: TGTGCCAGCAGTTTGCGCACCTACGAGCAGTACTTC
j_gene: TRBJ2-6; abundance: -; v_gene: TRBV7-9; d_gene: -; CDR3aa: CASSPGFGESSGANVLTF; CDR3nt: TGTGCCAGCAGCCCGGGTTTCGGAGAGTCCTCTGGGGCCAACGTCCTGACTTTC
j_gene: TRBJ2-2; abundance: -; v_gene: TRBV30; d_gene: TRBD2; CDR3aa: CASTGTSTDTGELFF; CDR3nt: TGTGCCTCAACTGGGACTAGCACCGACACCGGGGAGCTGTTTTTT
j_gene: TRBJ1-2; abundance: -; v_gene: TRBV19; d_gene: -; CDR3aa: CASSPVSHQGYTF; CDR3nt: TGTGCCAGTAGTCCGGTCTCCCATCAAGGCTACACCTTC
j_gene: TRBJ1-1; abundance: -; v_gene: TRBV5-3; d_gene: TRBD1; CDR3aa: CARSLDRDTEAFF; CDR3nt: TGTGCCAGAAGCTTAGACAGGGACACTGAAGCTTTCTTT
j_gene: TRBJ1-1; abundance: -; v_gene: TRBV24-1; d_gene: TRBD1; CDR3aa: CATIPPRTGNTEAFF; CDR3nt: TGTGCCACAATTCCCCCCAGGACAGGGAACACTGAAGCTTTCTTT
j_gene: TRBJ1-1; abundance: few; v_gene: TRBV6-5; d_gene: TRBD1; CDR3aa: CASRKQGGTEAFF; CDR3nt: TGTGCCAGCAGGAAACAGGGGGGCACTGAAGCTTTCTTT
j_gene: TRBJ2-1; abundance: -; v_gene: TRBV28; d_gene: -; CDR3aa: CASSLSQRRVVNEQFF; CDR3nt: TGTGCCAGCAGTTTAAGTCAGCGAAGAGTCGTCAATGAGCAGTTCTTC
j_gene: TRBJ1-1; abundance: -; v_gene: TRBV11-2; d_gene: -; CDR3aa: CASSLDRDTEAFF; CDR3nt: TGTGCCAGCAGCTTAGATCGGGACACTGAAGCTTTCTTT
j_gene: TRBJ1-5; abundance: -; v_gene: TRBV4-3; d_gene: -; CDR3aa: CASSQDLAGRYQPQHF; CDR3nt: TGCGCCAGCAGCCAAGATCTGGCGGGGAGGTATCAGCCCCAGCATTTT
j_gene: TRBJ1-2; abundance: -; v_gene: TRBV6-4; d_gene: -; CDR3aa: CASREADRLYGYTF; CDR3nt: TGTGCCAGCCGGGAGGCCGACAGACTCTATGGCTACACCTTC
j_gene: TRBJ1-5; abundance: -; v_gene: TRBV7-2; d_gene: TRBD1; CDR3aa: CASSSTGVNQPQHF; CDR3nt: TGTGCCAGCAGCTCAACAGGGGTAAATCAGCCCCAGCATTTT
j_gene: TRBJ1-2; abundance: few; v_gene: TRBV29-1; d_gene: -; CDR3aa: CSVLTGNYGYTF; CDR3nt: TGCAGCGTGTTGACGGGTAACTATGGCTACACCTTC
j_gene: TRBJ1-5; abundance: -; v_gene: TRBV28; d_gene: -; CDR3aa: CASSLEHRNQPQHF; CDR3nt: TGTGCCAGCAGTTTAGAGCATCGCAATCAGCCCCAGCATTTT
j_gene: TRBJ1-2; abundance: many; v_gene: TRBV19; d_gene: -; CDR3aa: CASSIQGKDGYTF; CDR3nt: TGTGCCAGTAGTATACAGGGAAAGGATGGCTACACCTTC
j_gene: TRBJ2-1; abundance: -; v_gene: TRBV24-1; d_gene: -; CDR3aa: CATSDRYNEQFF; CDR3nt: TGTGCCACCAGTGATCGTTACAATGAGCAGTTCTTC
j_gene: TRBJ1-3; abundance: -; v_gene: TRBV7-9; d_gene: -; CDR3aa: CASSRPKQDSGNTIYF; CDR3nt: TGTGCCAGCAGCCGACCCAAACAGGACTCTGGAAACACCATATATTTT
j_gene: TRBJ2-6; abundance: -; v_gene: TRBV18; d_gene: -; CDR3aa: CASSPSQGGHVLTF; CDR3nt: TGTGCCAGCTCACCAAGCCAGGGCGGCCACGTCCTGACTTTC
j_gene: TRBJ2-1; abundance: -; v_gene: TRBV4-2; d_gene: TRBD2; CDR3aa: CASSSTGGSSYNEQFF; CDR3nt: TGTGCCAGCAGCTCGACGGGGGGAAGCTCCTACAATGAGCAGTTCTTC
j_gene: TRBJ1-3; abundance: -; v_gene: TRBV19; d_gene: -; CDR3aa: CASSFRGSSGNTIYF; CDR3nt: TGTGCCAGTAGTTTCAGGGGCTCGTCTGGAAACACCATATATTTT
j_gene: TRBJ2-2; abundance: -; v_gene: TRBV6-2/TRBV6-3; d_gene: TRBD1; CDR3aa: CASSYPGQGNSNTGELFF; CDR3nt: TGTGCCAGCAGTTACCCGGGACAGGGGAATTCGAACACCGGGGAGCTGTTTTTT
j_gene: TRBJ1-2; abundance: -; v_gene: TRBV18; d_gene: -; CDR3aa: CASSPDEVYGYTF; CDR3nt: TGTGCCAGCTCACCAGACGAGGTCTATGGCTACACCTTC
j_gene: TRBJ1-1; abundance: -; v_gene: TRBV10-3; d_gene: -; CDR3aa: CAISDSSGVGTEAFF; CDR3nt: TGTGCCATCAGTGATAGTTCAGGGGTGGGCACTGAAGCTTTCTTT
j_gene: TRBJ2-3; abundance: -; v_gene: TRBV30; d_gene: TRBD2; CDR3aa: CAWSGGLAGAPRSTDTQYF; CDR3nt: TGTGCCTGGAGCGGAGGACTAGCGGGGGCCCCCCGAAGCACAGATACGCAGTATTTT
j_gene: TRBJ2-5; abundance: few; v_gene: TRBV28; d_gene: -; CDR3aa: CASSSPGLRQETQYF; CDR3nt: TGTGCCAGCAGTTCTCCGGGACTTCGTCAAGAGACCCAGTACTTC
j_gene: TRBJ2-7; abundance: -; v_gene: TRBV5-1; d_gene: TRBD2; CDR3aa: CASSTGLAGGGYEQYF; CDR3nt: TGCGCCAGCAGCACGGGACTAGCGGGAGGGGGCTACGAGCAGTACTTC
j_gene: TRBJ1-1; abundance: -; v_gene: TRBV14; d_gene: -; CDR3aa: CASSQDGVRTAFF; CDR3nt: TGTGCCAGCAGCCAAGACGGTGTTCGAACTGCTTTCTTT
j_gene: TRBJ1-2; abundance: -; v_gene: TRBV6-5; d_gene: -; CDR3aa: CASTPTNTNYGYTF; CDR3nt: TGTGCCAGCACTCCGACAAATACTAACTATGGCTACACCTTC
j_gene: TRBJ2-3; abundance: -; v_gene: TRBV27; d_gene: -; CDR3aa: CASRFLAASTDTQYF; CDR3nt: TGTGCCAGCCGTTTCTTGGCGGCTAGCACAGATACGCAGTATTTT
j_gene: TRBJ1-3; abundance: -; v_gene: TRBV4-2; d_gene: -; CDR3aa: CASRQDRRVSNTIYF; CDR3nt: TGTGCCAGCAGACAAGATAGGAGGGTCTCAAACACCATATATTTT
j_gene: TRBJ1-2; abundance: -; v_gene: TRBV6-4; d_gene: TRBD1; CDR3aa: CASSDRDRGGYTF; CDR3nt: TGTGCCAGCAGTGACAGGGACAGGGGAGGCTACACCTTC
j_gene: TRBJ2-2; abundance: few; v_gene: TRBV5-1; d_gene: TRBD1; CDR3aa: CASRTGFNTGELFF; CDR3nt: TGCGCCAGCCGGACAGGCTTCAACACCGGGGAGCTGTTTTTT
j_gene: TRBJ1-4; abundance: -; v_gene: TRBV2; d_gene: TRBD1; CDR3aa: CASRGQGGANEKLFF; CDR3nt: TGTGCCAGCAGGGGACAGGGGGGGGCTAATGAAAAACTGTTTTTT
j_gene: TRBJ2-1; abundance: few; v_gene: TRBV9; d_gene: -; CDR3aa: CASSVEFGGRAEQFF; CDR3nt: TGTGCCAGCAGCGTAGAATTCGGAGGGCGGGCCGAGCAGTTCTTC
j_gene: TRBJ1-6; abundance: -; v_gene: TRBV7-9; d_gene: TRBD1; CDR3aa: CASSLGTGDNSPLHF; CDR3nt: TGTGCCAGCAGCTTAGGGACAGGGGATAATTCACCCCTCCACTTT
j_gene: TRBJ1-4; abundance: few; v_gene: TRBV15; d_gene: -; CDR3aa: CATSRELREVKLFF; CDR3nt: TGTGCCACCAGCAGAGAGTTAAGGGAGGTAAAACTGTTTTTT
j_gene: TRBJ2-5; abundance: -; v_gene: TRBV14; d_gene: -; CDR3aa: CASSQDLWGGETQYF; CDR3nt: TGTGCCAGCAGCCAAGATCTCTGGGGAGGAGAGACCCAGTACTTC
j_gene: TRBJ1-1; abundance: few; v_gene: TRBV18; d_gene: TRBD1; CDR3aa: CASSPRQGGNTEAFF; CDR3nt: TGTGCCAGCTCACCCAGACAGGGGGGGAACACTGAAGCTTTCTTT
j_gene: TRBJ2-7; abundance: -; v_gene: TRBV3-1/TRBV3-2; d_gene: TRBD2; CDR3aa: CASSQRTSGRALRGCYEQYF; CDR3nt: TGTGCCAGCAGCCAGAGGACTAGCGGGAGGGCCCTCCGCGGTTGTTACGAGCAGTACTTC
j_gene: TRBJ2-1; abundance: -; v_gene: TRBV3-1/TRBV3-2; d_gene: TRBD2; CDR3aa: CASSPSGGRAREQFF; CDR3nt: TGTGCCAGCAGCCCCAGCGGCGGGAGGGCAAGAGAGCAGTTCTTC
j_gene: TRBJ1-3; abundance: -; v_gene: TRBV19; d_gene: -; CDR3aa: CASVSPGNTIYF; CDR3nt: TGTGCCAGTGTCAGTCCTGGAAACACCATATATTTT
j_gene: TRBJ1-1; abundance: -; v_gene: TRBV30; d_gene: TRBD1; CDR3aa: CAWSVLRGRADTEAFF; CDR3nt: TGTGCCTGGAGTGTACTTAGGGGGCGCGCGGACACTGAAGCTTTCTTT
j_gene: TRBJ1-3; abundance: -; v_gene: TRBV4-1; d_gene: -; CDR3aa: CASSQEQGSGNTIYF; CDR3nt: TGCGCCAGCAGCCAAGAACAGGGTTCTGGAAACACCATATATTTT
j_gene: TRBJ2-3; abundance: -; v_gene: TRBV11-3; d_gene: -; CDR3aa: CASSQDYYTDTQYF; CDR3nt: TGTGCCAGCAGCCAAGACTACTACACAGATACGCAGTATTTT
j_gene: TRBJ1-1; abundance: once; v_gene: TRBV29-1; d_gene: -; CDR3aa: CSVVVGQMNTEAFF; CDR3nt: TGCAGCGTTGTTGTCGGACAGATGAACACTGAAGCTTTCTTT
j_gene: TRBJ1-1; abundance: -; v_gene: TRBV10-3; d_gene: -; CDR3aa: CAISDRVPDLNTEAFF; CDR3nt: TGTGCCATCAGTGACAGGGTGCCCGACTTGAACACTGAAGCTTTCTTT
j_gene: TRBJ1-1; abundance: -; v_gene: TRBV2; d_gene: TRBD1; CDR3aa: CASSNRGLDTEAFF; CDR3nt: TGTGCCAGCAGTAACAGGGGGTTAGATACTGAAGCTTTCTTT
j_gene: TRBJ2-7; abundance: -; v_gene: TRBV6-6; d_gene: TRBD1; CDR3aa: CASSRPGQGANEQYF; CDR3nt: TGTGCCAGCAGCCGCCCGGGACAGGGGGCTAACGAGCAGTACTTC
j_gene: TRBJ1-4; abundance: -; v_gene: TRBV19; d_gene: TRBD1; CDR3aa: CASSTRDRANEKLFF; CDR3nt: TGTGCCAGTAGTACCCGGGACAGGGCGAACGAAAAACTGTTTTTT
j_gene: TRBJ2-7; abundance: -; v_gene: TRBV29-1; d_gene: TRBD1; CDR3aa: CSVETQGVLYEQYF; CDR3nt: TGCAGCGTTGAGACACAGGGGGTTCTATACGAGCAGTACTTC
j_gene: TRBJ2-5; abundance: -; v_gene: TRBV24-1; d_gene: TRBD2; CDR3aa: CATSDPRTSGGETQYF; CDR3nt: TGTGCCACCAGTGACCCCAGGACTAGCGGGGGTGAGACCCAGTACTTC
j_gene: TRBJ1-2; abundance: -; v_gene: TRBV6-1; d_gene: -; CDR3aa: CASSPTGWGYTF; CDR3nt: TGTGCCAGCAGTCCTACAGGGTGGGGCTACACCTTC
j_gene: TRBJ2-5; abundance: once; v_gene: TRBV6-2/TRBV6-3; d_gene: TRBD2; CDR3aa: CASSYSLAGGPLRRTQYF; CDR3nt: TGTGCCAGCAGTTACAGTCTAGCGGGGGGGCCGCTTCGGAGGACCCAGTACTTC
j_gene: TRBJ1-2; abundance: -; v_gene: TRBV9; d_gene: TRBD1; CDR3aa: CASSAIGTATPNYGYTF; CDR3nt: TGTGCCAGCAGCGCGATTGGGACAGCCACACCTAACTATGGCTACACCTTC
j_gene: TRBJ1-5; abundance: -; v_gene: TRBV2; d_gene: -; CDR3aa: CASSEMGGRSNQPQHF; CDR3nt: TGTGCCAGCAGTGAAATGGGTGGGAGAAGCAATCAGCCCCAGCATTTT
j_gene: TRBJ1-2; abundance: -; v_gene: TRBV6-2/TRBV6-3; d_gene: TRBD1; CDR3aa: CASSYTGGYGYTF; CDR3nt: TGTGCCAGCAGTTACACAGGGGGCTATGGCTACACCTTC
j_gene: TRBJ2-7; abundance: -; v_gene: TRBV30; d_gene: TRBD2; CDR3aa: CAWSVQSGGRTHF; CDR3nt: TGTGCCTGGAGCGTCCAGTCTGGCGGGAGGACGCACTTC